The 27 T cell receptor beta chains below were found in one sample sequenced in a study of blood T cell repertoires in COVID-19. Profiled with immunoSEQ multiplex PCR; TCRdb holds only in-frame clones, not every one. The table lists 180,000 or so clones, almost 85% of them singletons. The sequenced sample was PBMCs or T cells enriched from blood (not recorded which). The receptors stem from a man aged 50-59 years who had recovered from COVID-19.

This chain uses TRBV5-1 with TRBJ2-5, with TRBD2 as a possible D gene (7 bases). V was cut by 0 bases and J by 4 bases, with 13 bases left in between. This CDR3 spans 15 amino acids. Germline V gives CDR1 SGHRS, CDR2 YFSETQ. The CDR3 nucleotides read TGCGCCAGCAGCTTGGGCGGGGGCCTAGGAGAGACCCAGTACTTC. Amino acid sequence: CASSLGGGLGETQYF.

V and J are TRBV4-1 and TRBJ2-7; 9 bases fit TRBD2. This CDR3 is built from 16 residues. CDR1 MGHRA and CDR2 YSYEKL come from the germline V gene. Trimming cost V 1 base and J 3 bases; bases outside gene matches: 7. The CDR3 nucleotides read TGCGCCAGCAGCCAAGGGTTAGCGGGAGTTGGCTACGAGCAGTACTTC. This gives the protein CASSQGLAGVGYEQYF.

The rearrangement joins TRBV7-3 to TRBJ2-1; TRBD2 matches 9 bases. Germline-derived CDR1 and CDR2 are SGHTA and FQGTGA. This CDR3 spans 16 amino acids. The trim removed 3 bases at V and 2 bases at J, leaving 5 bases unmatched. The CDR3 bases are TGTGCCAGCAGCTTTCTCGCGGGAGGGCCCTACAATGAGCAGTTCTTC. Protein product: CASSFLAGGPYNEQFF.

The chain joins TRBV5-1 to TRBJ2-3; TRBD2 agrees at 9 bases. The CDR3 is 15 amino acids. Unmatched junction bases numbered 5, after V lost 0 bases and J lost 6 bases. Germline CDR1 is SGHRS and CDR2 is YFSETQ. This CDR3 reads CASSLGTSVIDTQYF. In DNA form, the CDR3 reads TGCGCCAGCAGCTTGGGGACTAGCGTCATCGATACGCAGTATTTT.

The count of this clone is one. The CDR3: CASGTRGVVLNTGELFF. Here the CDR3 DNA reads TGCGCCAGCGGGACACGGGGCGTAGTACTGAACACCGGGGAGCTGTTTTTT. The chain couples TRBV10-2 to TRBJ2-2; D possibly corresponds to TRBD1 (6 bases). With 8 bases removed from V and 1 base from J, the gap between germline ends came to 20 bases. The CDR3 runs 17 residues. The germline gives CDR1 WSHSY, CDR2 SAAADI.

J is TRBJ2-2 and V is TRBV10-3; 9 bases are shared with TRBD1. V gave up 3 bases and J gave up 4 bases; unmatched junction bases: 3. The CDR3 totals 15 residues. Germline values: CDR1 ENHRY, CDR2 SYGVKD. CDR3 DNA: TGTGCCATCAGTGAACGGGACAGGGCCACCGGGGAGCTGTTTTTT. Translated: CAISERDRATGELFF.

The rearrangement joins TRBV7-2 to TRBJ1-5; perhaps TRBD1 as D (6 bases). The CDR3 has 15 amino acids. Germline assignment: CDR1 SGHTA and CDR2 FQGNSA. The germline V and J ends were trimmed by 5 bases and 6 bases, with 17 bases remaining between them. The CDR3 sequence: CASSRYRELGQPQHF. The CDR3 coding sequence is TGTGCCAGCAGCAGATACAGGGAATTGGGTCAGCCCCAGCATTTT.

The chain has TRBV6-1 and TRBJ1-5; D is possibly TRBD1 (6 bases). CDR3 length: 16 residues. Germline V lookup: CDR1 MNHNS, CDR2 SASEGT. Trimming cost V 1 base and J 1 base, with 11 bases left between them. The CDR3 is CASSEVGTYSNQPQHF. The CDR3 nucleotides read TGTGCCAGCAGTGAAGTAGGGACATACAGCAATCAGCCCCAGCATTTT.

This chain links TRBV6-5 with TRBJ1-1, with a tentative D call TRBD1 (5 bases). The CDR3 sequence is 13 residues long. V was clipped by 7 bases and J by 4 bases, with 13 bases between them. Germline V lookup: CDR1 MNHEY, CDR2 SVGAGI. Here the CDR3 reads CASTEGGVTEAFF. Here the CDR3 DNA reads TGTGCCAGCACCGAAGGAGGGGTCACTGAAGCTTTCTTT.

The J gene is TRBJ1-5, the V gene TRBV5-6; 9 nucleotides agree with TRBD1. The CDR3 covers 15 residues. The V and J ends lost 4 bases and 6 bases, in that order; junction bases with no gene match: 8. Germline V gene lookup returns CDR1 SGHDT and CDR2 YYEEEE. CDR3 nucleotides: TGTGCCAGCAGCCTGGGACAGGGCCTCGGTCAGCCCCAGCATTTT. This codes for CASSLGQGLGQPQHF.

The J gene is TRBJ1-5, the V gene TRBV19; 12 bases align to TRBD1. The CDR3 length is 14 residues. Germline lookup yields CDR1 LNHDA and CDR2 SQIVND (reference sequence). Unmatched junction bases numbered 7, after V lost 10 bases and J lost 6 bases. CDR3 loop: CATRDRGPGQPQHF. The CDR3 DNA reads TGTGCCACTAGGGACAGGGGGCCTGGTCAGCCCCAGCATTTT. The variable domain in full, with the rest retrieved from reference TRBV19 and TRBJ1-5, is DGGITQSPKYLFRKEGQNVTLSCEQNLNHDAMYWYRQDPGQGLRLIYYSQIVNDFQKGDIAEGYSVSREKKESFPLTVTSAQKNPTAFYLCATRDRGPGQPQHFGDGTRLSIL.

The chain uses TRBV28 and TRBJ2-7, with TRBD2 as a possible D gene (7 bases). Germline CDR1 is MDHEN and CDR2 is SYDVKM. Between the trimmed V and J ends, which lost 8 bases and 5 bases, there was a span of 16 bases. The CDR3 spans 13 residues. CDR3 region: CASEGGGYDEQYF. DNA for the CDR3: TGTGCCAGCGAGGGGGGGGGCTACGACGAGCAGTACTTC.

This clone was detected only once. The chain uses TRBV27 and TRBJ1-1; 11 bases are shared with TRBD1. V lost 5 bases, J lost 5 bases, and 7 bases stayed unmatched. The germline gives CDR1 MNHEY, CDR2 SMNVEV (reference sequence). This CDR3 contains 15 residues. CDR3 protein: CASSLGTGGGTEAFF. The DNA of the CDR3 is TGTGCCAGCAGTCTAGGGACAGGGGGGGGGACTGAAGCTTTCTTT.

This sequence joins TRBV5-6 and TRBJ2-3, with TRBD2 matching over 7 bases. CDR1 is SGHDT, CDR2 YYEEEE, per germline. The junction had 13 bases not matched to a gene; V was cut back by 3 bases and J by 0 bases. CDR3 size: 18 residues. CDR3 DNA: TGTGCCAGCAGCTCCACTAGCGAGAATTTTGCTAGCACAGATACGCAGTATTTT. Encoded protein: CASSSTSENFASTDTQYF.

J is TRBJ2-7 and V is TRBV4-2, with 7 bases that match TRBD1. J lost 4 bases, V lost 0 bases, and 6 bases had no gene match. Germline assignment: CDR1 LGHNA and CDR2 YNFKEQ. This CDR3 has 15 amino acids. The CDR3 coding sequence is TGTGCCAGCAGCCAAGATCCCAGGACAGGATACGAGCAGTACTTC. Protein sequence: CASSQDPRTGYEQYF.

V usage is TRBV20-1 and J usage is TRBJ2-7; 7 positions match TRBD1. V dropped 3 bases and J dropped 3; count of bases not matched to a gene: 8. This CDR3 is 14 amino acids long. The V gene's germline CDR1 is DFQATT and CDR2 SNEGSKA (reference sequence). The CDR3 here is CSASKKTGSYEQYF. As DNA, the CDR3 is TGCAGTGCTAGTAAAAAGACAGGGAGCTACGAGCAGTACTTC.

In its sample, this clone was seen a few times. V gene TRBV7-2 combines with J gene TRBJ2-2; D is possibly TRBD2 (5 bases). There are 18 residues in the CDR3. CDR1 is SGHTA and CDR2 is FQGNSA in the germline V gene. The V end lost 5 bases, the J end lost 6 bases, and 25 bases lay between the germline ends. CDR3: CASSQATPAQGLPGELFF. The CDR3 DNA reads TGTGCCAGCAGCCAAGCCACCCCTGCCCAAGGACTTCCCGGGGAGCTGTTTTTT.

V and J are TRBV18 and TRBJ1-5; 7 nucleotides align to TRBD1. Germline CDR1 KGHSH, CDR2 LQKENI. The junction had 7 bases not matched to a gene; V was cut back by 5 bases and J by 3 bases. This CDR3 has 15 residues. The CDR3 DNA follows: TGTGCCAGCTCAGCGGGACAGAACTTCAATCAGCCCCAGCATTTT. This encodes CASSAGQNFNQPQHF.

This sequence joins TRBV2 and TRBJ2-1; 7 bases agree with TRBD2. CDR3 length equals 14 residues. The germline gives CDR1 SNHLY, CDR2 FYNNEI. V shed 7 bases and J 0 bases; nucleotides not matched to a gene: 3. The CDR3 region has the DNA TGTGCCAGCAAGCGGGGAAGCTCCTACAATGAGCAGTTCTTC. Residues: CASKRGSSYNEQFF. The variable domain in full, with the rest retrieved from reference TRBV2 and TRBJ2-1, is EPEVTQTPSHQVTQMGQEVILRCVPISNHLYFYWYRQILGQKVEFLVSFYNNEISEKSEIFDDQFSVERPDGSNFTLKIRSTKLEDSAMYFCASKRGSSYNEQFFGPGTRLTVL.

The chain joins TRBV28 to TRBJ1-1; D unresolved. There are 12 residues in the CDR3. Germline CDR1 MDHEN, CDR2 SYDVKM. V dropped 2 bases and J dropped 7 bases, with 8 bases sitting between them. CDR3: CASSLEVFEAFF. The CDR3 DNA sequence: TGTGCCAGCAGTTTAGAGGTTTTTGAAGCTTTCTTT.

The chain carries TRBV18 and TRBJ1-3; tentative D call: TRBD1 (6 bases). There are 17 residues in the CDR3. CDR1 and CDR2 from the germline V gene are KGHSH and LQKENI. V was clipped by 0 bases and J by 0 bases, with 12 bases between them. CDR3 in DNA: TGTGCCAGCTCACCACCAGGACAGCCGAGCTCTGGAAACACCATATATTTT. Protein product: CASSPPGQPSSGNTIYF.

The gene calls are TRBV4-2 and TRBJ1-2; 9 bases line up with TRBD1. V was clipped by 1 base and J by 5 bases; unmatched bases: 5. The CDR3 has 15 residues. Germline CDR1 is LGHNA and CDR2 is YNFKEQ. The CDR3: CASSQGMTGGYGYTF. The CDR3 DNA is TGTGCCAGCAGCCAAGGAATGACAGGGGGGTATGGCTACACCTTC.

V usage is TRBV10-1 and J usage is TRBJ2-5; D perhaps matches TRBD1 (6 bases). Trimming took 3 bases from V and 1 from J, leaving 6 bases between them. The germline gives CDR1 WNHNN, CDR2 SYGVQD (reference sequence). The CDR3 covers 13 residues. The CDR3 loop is CASSDRGQETQYF. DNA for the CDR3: TGCGCCAGCAGTGACAGGGGCCAAGAGACCCAGTACTTC.

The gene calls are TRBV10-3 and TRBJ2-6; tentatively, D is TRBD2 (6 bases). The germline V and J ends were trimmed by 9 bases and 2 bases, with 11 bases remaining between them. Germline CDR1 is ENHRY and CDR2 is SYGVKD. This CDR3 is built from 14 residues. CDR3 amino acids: CAIGRSTGANVLTF. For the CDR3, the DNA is TGTGCCATAGGGAGGTCTACTGGGGCCAACGTCCTGACTTTC.

This chain's CDR3 is CASSLIGRATETQYF. The CDR3 DNA reads as TGTGCCAGCAGTTTGATCGGGAGGGCCACAGAGACCCAGTACTTC. The chain recombines TRBV6-2 or TRBV6-3 with TRBJ2-5; TRBD2 aligns across 8 bases. The CDR3 runs to 15 residues. V was pared by 4 bases and J by 4 bases, with 8 bases of the junction left unmatched. Germline lookup yields CDR1 MNHEY and CDR2 SVGEGT.

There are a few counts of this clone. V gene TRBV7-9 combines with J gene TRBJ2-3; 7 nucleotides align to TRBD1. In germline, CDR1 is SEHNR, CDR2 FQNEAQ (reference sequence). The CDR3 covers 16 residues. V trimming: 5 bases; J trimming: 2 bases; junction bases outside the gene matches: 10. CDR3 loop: CASSRPQGIYTDTQYF. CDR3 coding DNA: TGTGCCAGCAGCCGCCCACAGGGGATATACACAGATACGCAGTATTTT.

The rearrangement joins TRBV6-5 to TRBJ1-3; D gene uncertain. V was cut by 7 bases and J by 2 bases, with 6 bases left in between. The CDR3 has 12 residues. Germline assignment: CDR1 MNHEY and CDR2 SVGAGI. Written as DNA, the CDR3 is TGTGCCAGCACCGCGGCTGGAAACACCATATATTTT. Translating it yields CASTAAGNTIYF.